The 12 T cell receptor beta chains below all came from one sample that was sequenced in a study of T cell changes during pregnancy in multiple sclerosis. Only in-frame clones appear in the TCRdb table, and some are missing; sequencing was by immunoSEQ multiplex PCR. The table lists approximately 30,000 clones, approximately 88% of them singletons. Sequencing used CD4+ T cells from peripheral blood mononuclear cells, obtained in the first trimester of pregnancy. These receptors all come from a female donor in good health, enrolled as a control in a pregnancy study.

The chain combines TRBV4-2 with TRBJ2-2; D possibly matches TRBD1 or TRBD2 (5 bases each). Trimming shortened V by 4 bases and J by 8 bases, and 14 bases separated the two germline ends. The CDR3 totals 14 residues. Looked up from germline, CDR1 is LGHNA and CDR2 is YNFKEQ. The CDR3 is CASSPEGPSGELFF. Written as DNA, the CDR3 is TGTGCCAGCAGCCCAGAGGGGCCCTCTGGGGAGCTGTTTTTT.

The V gene is TRBV7-8, the J gene TRBJ2-5; 8 bases map to TRBD2. V shed 5 bases, J shed 5 bases, and the junction held 16 bases outside the gene matches. The V gene's germline CDR1 is SGHVS and CDR2 FQNEAQ. The CDR3 is made up of 17 amino acids. In nucleotides, the CDR3 is TGTGCCAGCAGCCCTCGAACTAGCCCGGGGGGGGGTGAGACCCAGTACTTC. Protein product: CASSPRTSPGGGETQYF. Drawing the rest from reference TRBV7-8 and TRBJ2-5, the complete variable domain is GAGVSQSPRYKVAKRGQDVALRCDPISGHVSLFWYQQALGQGPEFLTYFQNEAQLDKSGLPSDRFFAERPEGSVSTLKIQRTQQEDSAVYLCASSPRTSPGGGETQYFGPGTRLLVL.

CDR3 in amino acids: CASSLVGFRVATSGYTF. The CDR3, as DNA: TGCGCCAGCAGCTTGGTTGGGTTCCGAGTAGCTACGAGTGGCTACACCTTC. This chain connects TRBV5-1 to TRBJ1-2; D uncertain. V was shortened by 0 bases and J by 7 bases, with 22 bases between the two germline ends. CDR1 is SGHRS, CDR2 YFSETQ, per germline. CDR3 length: 17 amino acids. Drawing the rest from reference TRBV5-1 and TRBJ1-2, the complete variable domain is KAGVTQTPRYLIKTRGQQVTLSCSPISGHRSVSWYQQTPGQGLQFLFEYFSETQRNKGNFPGRFSGRQFSNSRSEMNVSTLELGDSALYLCASSLVGFRVATSGYTFGSGTRLTVV.

This sequence joins TRBV18 and TRBJ1-2; no definite D call. Trimming took 3 bases from V and 10 from J, leaving 24 bases between them. The germline gives CDR1 KGHSH, CDR2 LQKENI. The CDR3 is 16 amino acids. The DNA of the CDR3 is TGTGCCAGCTCACCGCCCGGCCAAGAGTTCAGAGGAGACTACACCTTC. Its translation is CASSPPGQEFRGDYTF. The full variable domain, completed using reference TRBV18 and TRBJ1-2, is NAGVMQNPRHLVRRRGQEARLRCSPMKGHSHVYWYRQLPEEGLKFMVYLQKENIIDESGMPKERFSAEFPKEGPSILRIQQVVRGDSAAYFCASSPPGQEFRGDYTFGSGTRLTVV.

The chain employs TRBV28 and TRBJ2-7, with 13 bases that match TRBD2. The CDR3 has 15 amino acids. V dropped 5 bases and J dropped 1; count of bases not matched to a gene: 2. CDR1 is MDHEN, CDR2 SYDVKM, per germline. CDR3: CASSPGLAGSYEQYF. In DNA form, the CDR3 reads TGTGCCAGCAGTCCGGGACTAGCGGGATCCTACGAGCAGTACTTC.

The chain combines TRBV28 with TRBJ1-6, with D maybe TRBD1 (6 bases). V was cut by 2 bases and J by 3 bases, with 11 bases left in between. CDR1 and CDR2 from the germline V gene are MDHEN and SYDVKM. The CDR3 sequence is 16 residues long. CDR3 DNA: TGTGCCAGCAGTTTAACAGGGCAGGGCTATAATTCACCCCTCCACTTT. Translating gives CASSLTGQGYNSPLHF. The full variable domain, completed using reference TRBV28 and TRBJ1-6, is DVKVTQSSRYLVKRTGEKVFLECVQDMDHENMFWYRQDPGLGLRLIYFSYDVKMKEKGDIPEGYSVSREKKERFSLILESASTNQTSMYLCASSLTGQGYNSPLHFGNGTRLTVT.

Worth noting for this clone: Other DNA sequences in this specimen translate into the identical CDR3. The chain is built from TRBV27 and TRBJ1-5; D might be TRBD1 (6 bases). The CDR3 loop spans 15 amino acids. V dropped 6 bases and J dropped 6 bases, with 18 bases sitting between them. Looked up from germline, CDR1 is MNHEY and CDR2 is SMNVEV (reference sequence). CDR3 bases: TGTGCCAGCAGCCCTTTGGACAGAGAGGGTCAGCCCCAGCATTTT. It yields the protein CASSPLDREGQPQHF.

The chain carries TRBV30 and TRBJ1-2; no clear D. The CDR3 runs 13 residues. Between the trimmed V and J ends, which lost 0 bases and 2 bases, there was a span of 7 bases. In germline, CDR1 is GTSNPN, CDR2 SVGIG (reference sequence). CDR3 in DNA: TGTGCCTGGAGTGTCGGGAGAAACTATGGCTACACCTTC. This encodes CAWSVGRNYGYTF.

This rearrangement joins TRBV18 to TRBJ1-5, with D possibly TRBD1 on 6 matching bases. CDR1 and CDR2 (germline): KGHSH, LQKENI. The CDR3 sequence is 15 residues long. V gave up 1 base and J gave up 2 bases, with 9 bases separating them. The CDR3 nucleotides are TGTGCCAGCTCACCACGGGCAGGGGGCAATCAGCCCCAGCATTTT. Its translation is CASSPRAGGNQPQHF.

In DNA form, the CDR3 reads TGTGCTAGTGGTTTGGTACAGAATGAGCAGTTCTTC. Its protein product is CASGLVQNEQFF. This rearrangement joins TRBV12-5 to TRBJ2-1, with D unclear. V was cut by 0 bases and J by 7 bases, with 4 bases left in between. CDR3 size: 12 residues. Germline CDR1 LGHNT, CDR2 FRNRAP. Drawing the rest from reference TRBV12-5 and TRBJ2-1, the complete variable domain is DARVTQTPRHKVTEMGQEVTMRCQPILGHNTVFWYRQTMMQGLELLAYFRNRAPLDDSGMPKDRFSAEMPDATLATLKIQPSEPRDSAVYFCASGLVQNEQFFGPGTRLTVL.

This rearrangement joins TRBV27 to TRBJ2-5; TRBD2 matches 9 bases. V lost 1 base and J lost 6; bases outside the gene matches: 15. This CDR3 region has 18 residues. The germline gives CDR1 MNHEY, CDR2 SMNVEV (reference sequence). CDR3 protein: CASSLLGTSSFMGKTQYF. In nucleotides, the CDR3 is TGTGCCAGCAGTTTATTGGGGACTAGCTCCTTTATGGGAAAGACCCAGTACTTC.

The V and J genes are TRBV6-5 and TRBJ1-1; 9 bases align to TRBD1. The CDR3 runs 15 residues. CDR1 is MNHEY and CDR2 is SVGAGI in the germline V gene. V lost 6 bases, J lost 7 bases, and 12 bases stayed unmatched. In DNA, the CDR3 is TGTGCCAGCAGCCTTACAGGGGGCGCCGGGGGTGAAGCTTTCTTT. It is translated as CASSLTGGAGGEAFF.